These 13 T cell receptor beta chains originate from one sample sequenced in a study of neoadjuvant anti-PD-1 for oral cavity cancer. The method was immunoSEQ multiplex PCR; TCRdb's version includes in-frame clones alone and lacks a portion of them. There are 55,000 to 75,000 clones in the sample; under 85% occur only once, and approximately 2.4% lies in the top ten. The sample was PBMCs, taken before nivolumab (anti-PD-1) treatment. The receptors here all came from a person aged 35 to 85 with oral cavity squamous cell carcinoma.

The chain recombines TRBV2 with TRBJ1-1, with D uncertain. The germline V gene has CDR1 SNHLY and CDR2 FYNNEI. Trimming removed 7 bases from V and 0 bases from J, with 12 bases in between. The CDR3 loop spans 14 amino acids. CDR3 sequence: CASTRTTLNTEAFF. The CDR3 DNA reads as TGTGCCAGCACCCGAACGACATTGAACACTGAAGCTTTCTTT.

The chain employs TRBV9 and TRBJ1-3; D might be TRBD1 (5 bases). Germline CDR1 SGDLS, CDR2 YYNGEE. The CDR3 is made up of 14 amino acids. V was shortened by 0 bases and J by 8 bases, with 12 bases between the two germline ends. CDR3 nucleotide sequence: TGTGCCAGCAGCGTAGCCCAGGGACTACACACCATATATTTT. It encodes CASSVAQGLHTIYF.

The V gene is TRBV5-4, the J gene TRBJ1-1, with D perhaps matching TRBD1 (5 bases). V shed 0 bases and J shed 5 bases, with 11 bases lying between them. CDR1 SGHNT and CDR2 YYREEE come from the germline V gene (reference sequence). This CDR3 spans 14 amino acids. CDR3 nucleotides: TGTGCCAGCAGCTTGGGCCCGGAGGGGACTGAAGCTTTCTTT. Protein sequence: CASSLGPEGTEAFF.

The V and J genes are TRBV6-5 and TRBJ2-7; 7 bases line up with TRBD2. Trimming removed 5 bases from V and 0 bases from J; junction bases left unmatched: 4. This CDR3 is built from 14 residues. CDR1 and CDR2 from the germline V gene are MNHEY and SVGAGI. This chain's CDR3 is CASSKAGFSYEQYF. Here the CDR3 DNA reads TGTGCCAGCAGTAAAGCGGGGTTCTCCTACGAGCAGTACTTC.

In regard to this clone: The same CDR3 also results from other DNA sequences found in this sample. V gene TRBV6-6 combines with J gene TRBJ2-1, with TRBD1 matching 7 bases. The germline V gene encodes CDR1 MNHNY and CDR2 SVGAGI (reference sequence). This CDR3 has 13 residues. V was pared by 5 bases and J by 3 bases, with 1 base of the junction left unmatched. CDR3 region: CASSRDSYNEQFF. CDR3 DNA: TGTGCCAGCAGTAGGGACAGCTACAATGAGCAGTTCTTC.

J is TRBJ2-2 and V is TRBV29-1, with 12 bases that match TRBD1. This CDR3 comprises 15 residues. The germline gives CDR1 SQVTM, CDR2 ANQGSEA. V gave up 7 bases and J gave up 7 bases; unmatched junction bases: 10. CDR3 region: CSGLPGQGAGGELFF. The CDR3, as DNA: TGCAGCGGTCTGCCGGGACAGGGGGCTGGCGGGGAGCTGTTTTTT.

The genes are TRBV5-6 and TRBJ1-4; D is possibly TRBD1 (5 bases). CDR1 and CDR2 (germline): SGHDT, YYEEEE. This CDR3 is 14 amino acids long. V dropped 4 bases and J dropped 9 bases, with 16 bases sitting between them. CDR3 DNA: TGTGCCAGCAGCCGGGACCTAGTGGGAAAAAAACTGTTTTTT. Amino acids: CASSRDLVGKKLFF.

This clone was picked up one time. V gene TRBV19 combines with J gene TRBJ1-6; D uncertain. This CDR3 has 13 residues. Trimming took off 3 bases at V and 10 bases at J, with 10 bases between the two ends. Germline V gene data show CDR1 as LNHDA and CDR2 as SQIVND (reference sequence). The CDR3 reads CASSMEARSPLHF. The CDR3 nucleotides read TGTGCCAGTAGTATGGAGGCTAGGTCACCCCTCCACTTT. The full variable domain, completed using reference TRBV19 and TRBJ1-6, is DGGITQSPKYLFRKEGQNVTLSCEQNLNHDAMYWYRQDPGQGLRLIYYSQIVNDFQKGDIAEGYSVSREKKESFPLTVTSAQKNPTAFYLCASSMEARSPLHFGNGTRLTVT.

This chain's CDR3 is CASSLEGRGTEAFF. CDR3 DNA sequence: TGTGCCAGCAGTTTAGAAGGGCGAGGGACTGAAGCTTTCTTT. The gene calls are TRBV27 and TRBJ1-1; D is uncertain. Germline values: CDR1 MNHEY, CDR2 SMNVEV (reference sequence). Trimming left V 2 bases short and J 5 bases short, with 12 bases between. This CDR3 is built from 14 residues.

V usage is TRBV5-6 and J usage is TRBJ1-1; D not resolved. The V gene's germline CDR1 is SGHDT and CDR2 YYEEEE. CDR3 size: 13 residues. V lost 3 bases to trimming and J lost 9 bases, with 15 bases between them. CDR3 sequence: CASSWRQSEKAFF. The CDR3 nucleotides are TGTGCCAGCAGCTGGAGGCAGTCTGAAAAAGCTTTCTTT.

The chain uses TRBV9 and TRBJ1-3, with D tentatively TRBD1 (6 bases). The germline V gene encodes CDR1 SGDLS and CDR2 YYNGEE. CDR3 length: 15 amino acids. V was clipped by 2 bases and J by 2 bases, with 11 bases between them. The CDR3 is CASSVSGEAGNTIYF. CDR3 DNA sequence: TGTGCCAGCAGCGTGTCAGGGGAGGCTGGAAACACCATATATTTT. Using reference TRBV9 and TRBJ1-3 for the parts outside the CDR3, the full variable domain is DSGVTQTPKHLITATGQRVTLRCSPRSGDLSVYWYQQSLDQGLQFLIQYYNGEERAKGNILERFSAQQFPDLHSELNLSSLELGDSALYFCASSVSGEAGNTIYFGEGSWLTVV.

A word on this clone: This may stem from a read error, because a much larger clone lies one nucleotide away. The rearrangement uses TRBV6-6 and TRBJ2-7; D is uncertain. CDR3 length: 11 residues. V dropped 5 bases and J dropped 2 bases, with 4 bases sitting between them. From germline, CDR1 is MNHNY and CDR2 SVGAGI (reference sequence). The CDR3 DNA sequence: TGTGCCAGCAGTGGGACCTACGAGCAGTACTTC. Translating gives CASSGTYEQYF.

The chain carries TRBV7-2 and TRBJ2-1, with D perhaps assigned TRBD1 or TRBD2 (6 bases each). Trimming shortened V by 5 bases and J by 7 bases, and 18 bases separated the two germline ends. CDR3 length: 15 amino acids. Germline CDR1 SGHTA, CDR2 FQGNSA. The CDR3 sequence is CASSPRGGGGNEQFF. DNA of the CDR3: TGTGCCAGCAGCCCTCGAGGGGGAGGCGGGAATGAGCAGTTCTTC. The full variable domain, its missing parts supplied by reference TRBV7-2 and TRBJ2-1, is GAGVSQSPSNKVTEKGKDVELRCDPISGHTALYWYRQSLGQGLEFLIYFQGNSAPDKSGLPSDRFSAERTGGSVSTLTIQRTQQEDSAVYLCASSPRGGGGNEQFFGPGTRLTVL.